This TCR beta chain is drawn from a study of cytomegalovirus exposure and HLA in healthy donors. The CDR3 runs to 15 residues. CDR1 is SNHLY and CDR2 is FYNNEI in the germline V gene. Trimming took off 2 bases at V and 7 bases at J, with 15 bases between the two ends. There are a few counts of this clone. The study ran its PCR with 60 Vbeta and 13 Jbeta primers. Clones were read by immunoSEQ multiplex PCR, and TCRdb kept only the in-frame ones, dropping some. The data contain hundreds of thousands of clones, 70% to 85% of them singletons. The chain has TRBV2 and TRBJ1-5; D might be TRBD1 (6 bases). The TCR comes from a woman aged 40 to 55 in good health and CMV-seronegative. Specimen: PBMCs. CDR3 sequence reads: CASSERQVTLQPQHF. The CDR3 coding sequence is TGTGCCAGCAGTGAAAGACAGGTGACTCTCCAGCCCCAGCATTTT.